These T cell receptor beta chains were read from a single sample in a study of vaccination and CD4 T cells after COVID-19. One entry per CDR3 protein results from TCRdb running MiXCR on the PCR reads. The sample carries fewer than 15,000 distinct CDR3 sequences, 45% to 65% recorded once. Their antigens are not known. The specimen sequenced was CD4+ T cells from blood, cultured in vitro. Receptor source: a human donor who had recovered from COVID-19. The CDR3 runs from the conserved cysteine through the conserved F or W. Fields, in order: D gene, J gene, clone size, V gene, CDR3 DNA, CDR3 protein. D genes are given only for firm matches. Clone sizes are given selectively: once, few, many, or a class where the clone is expanded.

d_call: TRBD1
j_call: TRBJ1-1
clone_size: .
v_call: TRBV2
cdr3_nt: TGTGCCAGCAGTGTCGCGGGGGACAGCGGCACTGAAGCTTTCTTT
cdr3_aa: CASSVAGDSGTEAFF

d_call: .
j_call: TRBJ1-1
clone_size: .
v_call: TRBV20-1
cdr3_nt: TGCAGTGCTAGAGATCTGGCAGGCGGGGACACTGAAGCTTTCTTT
cdr3_aa: CSARDLAGGDTEAFF

d_call: TRBD2
j_call: TRBJ2-3
clone_size: .
v_call: TRBV6-1
cdr3_nt: TGTGCCAGCTGGGCCGGGACTAGCGGTGACACAGATACGCAGTATTTT
cdr3_aa: CASWAGTSGDTDTQYF

d_call: TRBD2
j_call: TRBJ2-2
clone_size: once
v_call: TRBV12-3/TRBV12-4
cdr3_nt: TGTGCCAGCAAGGCTAGCGGGAGGACCGGGGAGCTGTTTTTT
cdr3_aa: CASKASGRTGELFF

d_call: .
j_call: TRBJ1-3
clone_size: .
v_call: TRBV28
cdr3_nt: TGTGCCAGCACCCTGGTGCGTCCCGGAAACACCATATATTTT
cdr3_aa: CASTLVRPGNTIYF

d_call: TRBD1
j_call: TRBJ2-2
clone_size: few
v_call: TRBV28
cdr3_nt: TGTGCCAGCAGTTCGGGGACAGGGGACACCGGGGAGCTGTTTTTT
cdr3_aa: CASSSGTGDTGELFF

d_call: .
j_call: TRBJ1-6
clone_size: .
v_call: TRBV7-2
cdr3_nt: TGTGCCAGCAGCGCATCGTCCCTATATAATTCACCCCTCCACTTT
cdr3_aa: CASSASSLYNSPLHF

d_call: .
j_call: TRBJ1-2
clone_size: .
v_call: TRBV20-1
cdr3_nt: TGCAGTGCTCAACGGGGTCTTCGCGGCTACACCTTC
cdr3_aa: CSAQRGLRGYTF

d_call: .
j_call: TRBJ2-2
clone_size: .
v_call: TRBV6-4
cdr3_nt: TGTGCCAGCAGTGACGTTTCCACCGGGGAGCTGTTTTTT
cdr3_aa: CASSDVSTGELFF

d_call: .
j_call: TRBJ2-3
clone_size: .
v_call: TRBV20-1
cdr3_nt: TGCAGTGCTAGAGATAGCCCTCGTTGGGTAAATACGCAGTATTTT
cdr3_aa: CSARDSPRWVNTQYF

d_call: TRBD1
j_call: TRBJ1-4
clone_size: .
v_call: TRBV18
cdr3_nt: TGTGCCAGCTCACCCCTGACAGGGAGTAATGAAAAACTGTTTTTT
cdr3_aa: CASSPLTGSNEKLFF

d_call: .
j_call: TRBJ2-5
clone_size: few
v_call: TRBV20-1
cdr3_nt: TGCAGTGCTAGAGCCGCTGTGGGATACCAAGAGACCCAGTACTTC
cdr3_aa: CSARAAVGYQETQYF

d_call: .
j_call: TRBJ2-7
clone_size: .
v_call: TRBV5-1
cdr3_nt: TGCGCCAGCAGCTTGAAGGGGGAACGGTCCTACGAGCAGTACTTC
cdr3_aa: CASSLKGERSYEQYF